The T cell receptor beta chain described here comes from a study of memory CD4+ T cells and cytomegalovirus serostatus (dated by TCRdb to about 2019). At the level of the whole study: A total of about 35 healthy Belgian adults, of whom 9 were CMV seropositive and about 25 were CMV seronegative, were included in the cohort. To replicate a published TCR-based CMV serostatus classifier, the researchers sequenced the CD4+ memory TCRbeta repertoires of a Belgian cohort whose cytomegalovirus serostatus was known. What the authors observed across the whole study: On the Belgian cohort, the classifier based on the original framework reached a median bootstrapped AUC of roughly 0.94, with a 95% CI of 0.76-1.00. Of 164 previously reported CMV-associated TCRbeta sequences, some 73 appeared in the CD4+ memory repertoires, each in one to five individuals. For predicting CMV serostatus, the median bootstrapped AUC was about 0.96 using the original framework and roughly 0.91 using a US-trained random forest. The results were interpreted as suggesting that the CMV-associated TCR signature is largely present in the CD4+ memory repertoire. Only CD4+CD45RO+ memory cells were sequenced, in contrast to the original study, in which naive and memory CD4+ and CD8+ populations were covered.

Genomic DNA was extracted from sorted cells with the Quick-DNA Microprep Kit. TCRbeta DNA was amplified with the immunoSEQ hsTCRbeta kit following the manufacturer's protocol. TCRbeta libraries were sequenced on an Illumina MiSeq instrument. As for the authors' bioinformatics: After out-of-frame sequences were removed, 2,204,828 distinct TCRbeta sequences remained, averaging about 67,000 per individual. Each individual was scored using the number of some 160 previously reported CMV-associated TCRbeta sequences that the individual carried and the total number of productive distinct TCRbeta sequences. A beta-binomial model was reimplemented in Python, and scikit-learn random forests with default parameters were trained on data from the US cohort. Classifier performance on the Belgian cohort was summarized as median AUC with percentile confidence intervals calculated over 10,000 bootstrap iterations. Held by TCRdb, this immuneACCESS table contains in-frame sequences only and omits some clones. Under half of the omission traces to an unresolved V gene where checked; the cause of the rest is unknown. Clone size and the V and J calls come from that table; the DNA yielded D and trimming. The sample table holds under 40,000 clones, of which 79% were seen once. About 5.8% of the sample lies in the top ten.

Single viable CD3+CD4+CD8-CD45RO+ cells were sorted as memory CD4+ T cells on a FACSAria II. CMV serostatus was determined using a Roche Elecsys assay that detects serum IgG against CMV pp150, pp28, p38 and p52. Following thawing, total CD4+ T cells were enriched through positive selection using CD4 magnetic microbeads. The samples came from a different study that was designed specifically to examine the CD4+ T cell memory repertoire. Peripheral blood mononuclear cells were isolated and cryopreserved according to standard operating procedures, and serum was kept at -80 degrees C. CD3-PerCP (BW264/56), CD4-APC (RPA-T4), CD45RO-PE (UCHT1) and CD8-Pacific Orange (3B5) antibodies were used for staining, and non-viable cells were excluded with Sytox blue. There are 14 amino acids in the CDR3, from cysteine to phenylalanine inclusive. Of all the DNA, just the CDR3 is kept, 42 bases in frame from base 1. Taken from the germline V gene, the CDR1 and CDR2 loops are MNHNS and SASEGT. The junction shows trimming of 6 bases on V and 6 bases on J, and the gene matches do not reach 10 bases of it.

With regard to this clone: Its antigen remains unidentified. The sample holds no much larger clone one base away, and base qualities are not on file.

Sequencing was done on a sample of memory CD4+ T cells from blood. Recombination linked TRBV6-1 to TRBJ1-1; 7 central bases correspond to TRBD1. The origin of this receptor is an adult in good health and CMV-seropositive. In nucleotides, the sequence is TGTGCCAGCAGACGGACAGGAGGATATCCTGAAGCTTTCTTT. This encodes CASRRTGGYPEAFF.